This TCR beta chain is drawn from a study of identical twins. To note about this clonotype: Its antigen is still unknown.

Trimming shortened V by 11 bases and J by 7 bases, and 11 bases separated the two germline ends. This CDR3 is 10 amino acids long. Per the germline V gene, CDR1 is MNHNS and CDR2 is SASEGT. TCRdb analysed the 5' RACE reads with MiXCR anew, one entry per CDR3 protein. The sample records some 230,000 distinct CDR3 sequences, 6.5% to 8% being singletons. Broader study findings: Invariant MAIT and iNKT cells could partly confound zero-insertion analyses.

This sample also appeared in a second study, on T cells expressing NK-cell markers. That report notes: T cells sorted in several experiments were restricted to alpha-beta TCR T cells by an anti-gamma-delta TCR antibody. About six donors carried dominant NKG2C+ clonotypes that made up 1.0-7.0% of their CD8+ T cells.

The source of this sequence is a woman aged 18-29 years in good health. The V and J genes are TRBV6-1 and TRBJ1-2; D may be TRBD1 (6 bases). Material: CD8+ T cells sorted from blood. CDR3 DNA sequence: TGTGCCGGAAGGACAGTTGGCTACACCTTC. It translates to CAGRTVGYTF.